This T cell receptor (beta chain) was identified in a study of blood T cell repertoires in COVID-19. Germline CDR1 reads LNHDA; CDR2 reads SQIVND (reference sequence). The CDR3 has 13 amino acids. V lost 4 bases and J 8 bases, leaving 14 bases between the germline ends. Sequencing used immunoSEQ multiplex PCR; TCRdb keeps in-frame clones, though not all of them. Seen here are roughly 150,000 clones, roughly 89% observed once, and the top ten hold under 4.5%. This receptor was obtained from a man aged 45-65 years who had recovered from COVID-19. The sample was PBMCs or T cells enriched from blood (not recorded which). This chain joins TRBV19 and TRBJ1-1; possible D gene TRBD1, 5 bases. CDR3 in DNA: TGTGCCAGTAGTACTCGTCGCCAGGGAGAAGCTTTCTTT. The encoded protein is CASSTRRQGEAFF.